The 18 T cell receptor beta chains below all came from one sample that was sequenced in a study of T cells in Graves' hyperthyroidism and ophthalmopathy. Researchers amplified the TCR beta CDR3 regions from RNA transcripts. The HTBI primer set drove a first-round RT-PCR of the TCR CDR3. TCRdb reprocessed the multiplex PCR reads via MiXCR and lists one record per CDR3 protein. The sample carries 640,000 or so distinct CDR3 sequences, approximately 15% recorded once. Sequencing input: blood. The receptors here all came from a woman aged 18 to 35 with Graves' ophthalmopathy.

V is TRBV5-5 and J is TRBJ1-1; the D gene is possibly TRBD1 (6 bases). Germline V gives CDR1 SGHKS, CDR2 YYEKEE (reference sequence). V lost 2 bases and J lost 5, with 13 bases in between. This CDR3 contains 14 residues. CDR3 region: CASSLHSGVTEAFF. Here the CDR3 DNA reads TGTGCCAGCAGCTTACACTCAGGGGTAACTGAAGCTTTCTTT.

In its sample, this clonotype was seen a few times. V usage is TRBV4-2 and J usage is TRBJ2-2; D assignment may be TRBD1 or TRBD2 (5 bases each). Looked up from germline, CDR1 is LGHNA and CDR2 is YNFKEQ. V dropped 0 bases and J dropped 1 base, with 9 bases sitting between them. This CDR3 spans 16 amino acids. The CDR3 reads CASSQESGGNTGELFF. The CDR3, as DNA: TGTGCCAGCAGCCAAGAAAGTGGGGGGAACACCGGGGAGCTGTTTTTT.

Many counts were recorded for this clonotype. The chain is built from TRBV20-1 and TRBJ2-7; 11 bases line up with TRBD2. This CDR3 region has 15 residues. The V and J ends lost 3 bases and 0 bases, in that order; junction bases with no gene match: 4. The germline CDR1 and CDR2 sequences are DFQATT and SNEGSKA (reference sequence). The CDR3 nucleotides are TGCAGTGCTAGGACTAGCGGGGTAAGCTCCTACGAGCAGTACTTC. It encodes CSARTSGVSSYEQYF.

This clonotype was observed a few times. The genes are TRBV30 and TRBJ2-7; D assignment may be TRBD1 or TRBD2 (5 bases each). This CDR3 has 17 residues. Trimming took off 0 bases at V and 1 base at J, with 19 bases between the two ends. In germline, CDR1 is GTSNPN, CDR2 SVGIG (reference sequence). This CDR3 is CAWSVNPPGSGSYEQYF. The CDR3, as DNA: TGTGCCTGGAGTGTAAACCCTCCAGGGAGTGGGTCCTACGAGCAGTACTTC. Supplemented by reference TRBV30 and TRBJ2-7, the full variable domain reads SQTIHQWPATLVQPVGSPLSLECTVEGTSNPNLYWYRQAAGRGLQLLFYSVGIGQISSEVPQNLSASRPQDRQFILSSKKLLLSDSGFYLCAWSVNPPGSGSYEQYFGPGTRLTVT.

This clonotype was observed many times. The genes are TRBV5-1 and TRBJ2-1; TRBD1 aligns across 8 bases. The germline gives CDR1 SGHRS, CDR2 YFSETQ. The V segment lost 6 bases and the J segment 4 bases; nucleotides outside the gene matches: 9. This CDR3 is 15 amino acids long. The CDR3 spells CASIYQGAGYNEQFF. The CDR3 region has the DNA TGCGCCAGCATCTATCAGGGGGCAGGGTACAATGAGCAGTTCTTC.

This clonotype came up a few times. The genes are TRBV30 and TRBJ2-7; TRBD1 matches 9 bases. V shed 0 bases and J 6 bases; nucleotides not matched to a gene: 6. The CDR3 has 14 residues. CDR1 is GTSNPN and CDR2 is SVGIG in the germline V gene (reference sequence). CDR3 region: CAWSVTGTGFEQYF. The DNA for the CDR3 is TGTGCCTGGAGTGTAACCGGGACAGGGTTCGAGCAGTACTTC. Complete variable domain (other parts from reference TRBV30 and TRBJ2-7): SQTIHQWPATLVQPVGSPLSLECTVEGTSNPNLYWYRQAAGRGLQLLFYSVGIGQISSEVPQNLSASRPQDRQFILSSKKLLLSDSGFYLCAWSVTGTGFEQYFGPGTRLTVT.

The chain recombines TRBV20-1 with TRBJ2-7; no definite D call. The ends were cut back, 6 bases at V and 2 bases at J, with 14 bases in the middle. This CDR3 is built from 13 residues. In germline, CDR1 is DFQATT, CDR2 SNEGSKA (reference sequence). CDR3 protein: CSALDQKTYEQYF. For the CDR3, the DNA is TGCAGTGCCCTAGATCAAAAGACCTACGAGCAGTACTTC.

This chain joins TRBV20-1 and TRBJ2-1; 11 bases are a match to TRBD2. The CDR3 is made up of 14 amino acids. Germline V gene lookup returns CDR1 DFQATT and CDR2 SNEGSKA (reference sequence). Unmatched junction bases numbered 7, after V lost 6 bases and J lost 6 bases. The CDR3 nucleotides are TGCAGTGCCAAGGGACTAGCGGAATTCAATGAGCAGTTCTTC. It translates to CSAKGLAEFNEQFF.

This clonotype was seen ten or more times. The V call is TRBV11-2, the J call TRBJ2-7; TRBD1 aligns across 10 bases. The CDR3 loop spans 15 amino acids. Germline V CDR1 and CDR2: SGHAT, FQNNGV. Trimming at V came to 5 bases and at J to 4 bases, leaving 8 bases not matched to a gene. The chain's CDR3 is CASSLTGTGDYEQYF. The CDR3 coding sequence is TGTGCCAGCAGCCTCACCGGGACAGGGGATTACGAGCAGTACTTC.

In its sample, this clonotype was seen many times. The rearrangement joins TRBV7-2 to TRBJ2-1; 7 bases fit TRBD2. Per germline, CDR1 SGHTA and CDR2 FQGNSA. Trimming removed 3 bases from V and 10 bases from J; junction bases left unmatched: 12. This CDR3 contains 15 residues. The chain's CDR3 is CASSLELTSSREQFF. The CDR3, as DNA: TGTGCCAGCAGCTTGGAATTGACTAGCTCCAGGGAGCAGTTCTTC.

The genes are TRBV20-1 and TRBJ2-1, with 10 bases lining up with TRBD2. The germline gives CDR1 DFQATT, CDR2 SNEGSKA (reference sequence). The CDR3 is 14 residues long. Losses at the gene ends were 4 bases for V and 5 bases for J; bases not matched to a gene: 5. The CDR3 DNA is TGCAGTGCTACCCTAGCGGGGGCGAACAATGAGCAGTTCTTC. Its translation is CSATLAGANNEQFF.

A remark on this clonotype: One base away lies a much larger clone, so this may be a sequencing read error. The V call is TRBV20-1, the J call TRBJ2-4, with a possible D match to TRBD1 (5 bases). The ends were cut back, 3 bases at V and 8 bases at J, with 20 bases in the middle. Germline V lookup: CDR1 DFQATT, CDR2 SNEGSKA (reference sequence). The CDR3 length is 15 residues. CDR3: CSARGTGWVGDIQYF. Here the CDR3 DNA reads TGCAGTGCTAGGGGAACAGGCTGGGTTGGGGACATTCAGTACTTC.

This clonotype has at least ten counts. The chain is built from TRBV3-1 and TRBJ1-5; D not resolved. The CDR3 is 14 residues long. V was trimmed by 1 base and J by 6 bases, leaving 10 bases between them. Germline V lookup: CDR1 LGHDT, CDR2 YNNKEL (reference sequence). The DNA for the CDR3 is TGTGCCAGCAGCCAAGGGGGAGGTAGTCAGCCCCAGCATTTT. Translating it yields CASSQGGGSQPQHF.

This clonotype was picked up a small number of times. CDR3 in DNA: TGTGCCAGCAGTTACAGCCGAGCCTACGAGCAGTACTTC. Amino acid sequence: CASSYSRAYEQYF. The V and J genes are TRBV6-9 and TRBJ2-7, with D uncertain. The CDR3 is made up of 13 amino acids. Trimming removed 3 bases at V and 2 bases at J, with 8 bases between. Per germline, CDR1 MNHGY and CDR2 SVAAGI.

Many counts were recorded for this clonotype. The chain combines TRBV9 with TRBJ2-7; D possibly uses TRBD1 or TRBD2 (5 bases each). The CDR3 runs to 17 residues. Looked up from germline, CDR1 is SGDLS and CDR2 is YYNGEE. With 4 bases removed from V and 5 bases from J, the gap between germline ends came to 25 bases. The CDR3 DNA reads as TGTGCCAGCAGCCCGAGGCCCGGGACGGCAGAGAGCAACGAGCAGTACTTC. Translating it yields CASSPRPGTAESNEQYF.

This clonotype has a count of ten or more. This rearrangement joins TRBV7-2 to TRBJ2-3, with D possibly TRBD2 on 6 matching bases. This CDR3 is 13 amino acids long. Germline CDR1 and CDR2: SGHTA and FQGNSA. Between the trimmed V and J ends, which lost 5 bases and 4 bases, there was a span of 10 bases. In nucleotides, the CDR3 is TGTGCCAGCAGCACGGAGGGCGCAGATACGCAGTATTTT. This sequence encodes CASSTEGADTQYF.

A few counts support this clonotype. The chain recombines TRBV14 with TRBJ2-1; the D gene could be TRBD1 or TRBD2 (5 bases each). This CDR3 has 14 amino acids. V lost 1 base and J lost 10, with 14 bases in between. Germline CDR1 reads SGHDN; CDR2 reads FVKESK. The CDR3 is CASSQVIPGGEQFF. The CDR3 region has the DNA TGTGCCAGCAGCCAAGTTATCCCTGGGGGAGAGCAGTTCTTC.

This clonotype was found many times. This chain joins TRBV7-9 and TRBJ1-1; D is uncertain. The V end lost 1 base, the J end lost 3 bases, and 12 bases lay between the germline ends. Germline CDR1 reads SEHNR; CDR2 reads FQNEAQ (reference sequence). The CDR3 totals 15 residues. The CDR3 coding sequence is TGTGCCAGCAGCTTAGTCGTGAGTGGATACACTGAAGCTTTCTTT. Protein sequence: CASSLVVSGYTEAFF.